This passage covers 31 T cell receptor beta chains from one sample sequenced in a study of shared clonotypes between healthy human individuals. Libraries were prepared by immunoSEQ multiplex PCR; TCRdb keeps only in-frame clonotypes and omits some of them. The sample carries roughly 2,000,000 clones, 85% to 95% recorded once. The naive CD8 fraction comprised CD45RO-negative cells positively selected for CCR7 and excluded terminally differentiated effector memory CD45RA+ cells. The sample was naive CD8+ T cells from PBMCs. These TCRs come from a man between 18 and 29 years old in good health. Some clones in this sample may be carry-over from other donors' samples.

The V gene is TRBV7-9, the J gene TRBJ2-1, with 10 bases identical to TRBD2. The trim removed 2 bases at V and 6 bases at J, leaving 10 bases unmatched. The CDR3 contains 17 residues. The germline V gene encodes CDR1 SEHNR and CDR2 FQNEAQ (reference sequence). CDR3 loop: CASSLFPLAGVFNEQFF. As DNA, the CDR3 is TGTGCCAGCAGCTTATTCCCTCTAGCGGGAGTGTTCAATGAGCAGTTCTTC.

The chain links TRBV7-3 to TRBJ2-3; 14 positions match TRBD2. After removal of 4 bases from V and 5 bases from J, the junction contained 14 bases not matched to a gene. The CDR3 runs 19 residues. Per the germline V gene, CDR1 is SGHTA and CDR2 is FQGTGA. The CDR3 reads CASSSRLAGGPGEEDTQYF. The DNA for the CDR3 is TGTGCCAGCAGCTCCAGACTAGCGGGAGGGCCCGGGGAGGAAGATACGCAGTATTTT.

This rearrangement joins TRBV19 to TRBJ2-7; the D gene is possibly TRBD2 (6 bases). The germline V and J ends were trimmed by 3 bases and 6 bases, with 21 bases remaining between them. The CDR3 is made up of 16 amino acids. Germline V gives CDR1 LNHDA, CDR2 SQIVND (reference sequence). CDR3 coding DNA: TGTGCCAGTAGTATGGCGGTTTGGGGGAGGAGGTCCGAGCAGTACTTC. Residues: CASSMAVWGRRSEQYF.

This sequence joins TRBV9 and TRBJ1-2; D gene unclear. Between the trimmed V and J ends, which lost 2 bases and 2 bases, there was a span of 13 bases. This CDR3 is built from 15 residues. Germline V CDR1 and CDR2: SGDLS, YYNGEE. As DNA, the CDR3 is TGTGCCAGCAGCGTTAACCCCGGGATGAACTATGGCTACACCTTC. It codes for CASSVNPGMNYGYTF.

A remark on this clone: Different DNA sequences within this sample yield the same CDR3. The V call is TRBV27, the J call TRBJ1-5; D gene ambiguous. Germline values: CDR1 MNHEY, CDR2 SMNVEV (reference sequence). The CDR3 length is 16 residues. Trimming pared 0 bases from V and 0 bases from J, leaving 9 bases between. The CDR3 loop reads CASSLSGQNSNQPQHF. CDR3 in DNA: TGTGCCAGCAGTTTATCCGGGCAGAATAGCAATCAGCCCCAGCATTTT.

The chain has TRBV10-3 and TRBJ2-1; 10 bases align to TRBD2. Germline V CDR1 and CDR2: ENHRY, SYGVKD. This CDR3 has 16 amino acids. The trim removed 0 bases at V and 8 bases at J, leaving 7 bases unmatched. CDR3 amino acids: CAISESASGSWYEQFF. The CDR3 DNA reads TGTGCCATCAGTGAGTCGGCTAGCGGGAGCTGGTATGAGCAGTTCTTC.

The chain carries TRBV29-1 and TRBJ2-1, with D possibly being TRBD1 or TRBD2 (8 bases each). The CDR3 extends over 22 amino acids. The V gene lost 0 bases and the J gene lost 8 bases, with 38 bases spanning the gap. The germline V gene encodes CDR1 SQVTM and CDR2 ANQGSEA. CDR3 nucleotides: TGCAGCGTTGAAGATTGGAGGTTACCGGACAGGGTGACTAGCGACCACCCCTATGAGCAGTTCTTC. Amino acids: CSVEDWRLPDRVTSDHPYEQFF.

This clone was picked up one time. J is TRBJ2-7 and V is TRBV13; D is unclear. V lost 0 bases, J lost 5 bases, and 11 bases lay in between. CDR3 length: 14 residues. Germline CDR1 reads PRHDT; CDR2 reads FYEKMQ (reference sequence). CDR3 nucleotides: TGTGCCAGCAGCTTAGGTCGGATATCAAACGAGCAGTACTTC. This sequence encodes CASSLGRISNEQYF.

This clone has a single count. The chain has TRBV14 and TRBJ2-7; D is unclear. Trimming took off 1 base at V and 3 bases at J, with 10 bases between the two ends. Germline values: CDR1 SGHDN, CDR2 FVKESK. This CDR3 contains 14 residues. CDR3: CASSQGIGVYEQYF. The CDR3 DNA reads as TGTGCCAGCAGCCAAGGAATTGGGGTCTACGAGCAGTACTTC. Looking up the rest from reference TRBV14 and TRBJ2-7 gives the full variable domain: EAGVTQFPSHSVIEKGQTVTLRCDPISGHDNLYWYRRVMGKEIKFLLHFVKESKQDESGMPNNRFLAERTGGTYSTLKVQPAELEDSGVYFCASSQGIGVYEQYFGPGTRLTVT.

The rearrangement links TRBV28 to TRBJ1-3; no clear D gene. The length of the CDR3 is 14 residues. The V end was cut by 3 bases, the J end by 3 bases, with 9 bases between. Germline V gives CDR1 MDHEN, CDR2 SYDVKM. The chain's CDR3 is CASSFAENGNTIYF. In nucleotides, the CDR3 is TGTGCCAGCAGTTTTGCGGAGAATGGAAACACCATATATTTT.

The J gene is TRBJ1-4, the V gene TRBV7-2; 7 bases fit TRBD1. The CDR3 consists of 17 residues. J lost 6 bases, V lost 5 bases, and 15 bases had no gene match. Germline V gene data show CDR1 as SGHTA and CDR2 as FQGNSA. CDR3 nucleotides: TGTGCCAGCAGCCGCCCTGGGACAGCCAACTACGATGAAAAACTGTTTTTT. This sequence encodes CASSRPGTANYDEKLFF.

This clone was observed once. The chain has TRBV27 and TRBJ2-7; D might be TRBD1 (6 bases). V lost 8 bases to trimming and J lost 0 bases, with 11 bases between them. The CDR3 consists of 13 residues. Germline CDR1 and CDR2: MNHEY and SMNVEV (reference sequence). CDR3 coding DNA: TGTGCCAGCCACCGAGGGGGCTCCTACGAGCAGTACTTC. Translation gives CASHRGGSYEQYF.

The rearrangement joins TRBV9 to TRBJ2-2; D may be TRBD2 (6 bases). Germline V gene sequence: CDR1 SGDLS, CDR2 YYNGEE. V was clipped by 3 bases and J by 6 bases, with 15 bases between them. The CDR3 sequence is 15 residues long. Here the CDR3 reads CASSGWRGEAGELFF. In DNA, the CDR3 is TGTGCCAGCAGCGGGTGGCGGGGTGAGGCCGGGGAGCTGTTTTTT.

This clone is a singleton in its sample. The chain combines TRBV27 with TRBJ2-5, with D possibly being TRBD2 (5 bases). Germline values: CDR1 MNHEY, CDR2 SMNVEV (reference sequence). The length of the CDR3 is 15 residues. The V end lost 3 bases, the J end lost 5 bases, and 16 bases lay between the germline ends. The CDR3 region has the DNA TGTGCCAGCAGTTTCCGAGGGCCCCCGGGGGAGACCCAGTACTTC. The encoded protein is CASSFRGPPGETQYF.

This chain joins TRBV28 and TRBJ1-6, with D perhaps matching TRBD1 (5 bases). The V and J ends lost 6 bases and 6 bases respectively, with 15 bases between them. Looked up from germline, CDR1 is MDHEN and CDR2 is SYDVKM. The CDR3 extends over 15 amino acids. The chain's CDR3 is CASSITQEGNSPLHF. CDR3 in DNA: TGTGCCAGCAGCATCACACAGGAGGGTAATTCACCCCTCCACTTT.

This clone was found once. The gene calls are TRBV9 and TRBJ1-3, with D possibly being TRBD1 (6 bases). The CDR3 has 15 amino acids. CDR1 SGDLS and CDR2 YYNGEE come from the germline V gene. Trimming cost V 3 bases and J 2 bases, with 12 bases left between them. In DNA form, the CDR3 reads TGTGCCAGCAGCGCCACCAGGGGCCCTGGAAACACCATATATTTT. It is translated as CASSATRGPGNTIYF.

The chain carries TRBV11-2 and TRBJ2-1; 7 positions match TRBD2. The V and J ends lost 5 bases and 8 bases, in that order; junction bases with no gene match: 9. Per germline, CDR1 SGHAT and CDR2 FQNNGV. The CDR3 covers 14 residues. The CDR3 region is CASSQRDSGHEQFF. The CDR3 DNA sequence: TGTGCCAGCAGCCAGCGGGACTCGGGGCATGAGCAGTTCTTC.

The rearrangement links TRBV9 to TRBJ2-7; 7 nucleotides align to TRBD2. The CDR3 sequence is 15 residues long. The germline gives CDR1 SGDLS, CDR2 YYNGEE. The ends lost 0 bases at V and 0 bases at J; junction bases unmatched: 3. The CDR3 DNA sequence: TGTGCCAGCAGCGTAGTAGCGGGTTCCTCCTACGAGCAGTACTTC. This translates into CASSVVAGSSYEQYF.

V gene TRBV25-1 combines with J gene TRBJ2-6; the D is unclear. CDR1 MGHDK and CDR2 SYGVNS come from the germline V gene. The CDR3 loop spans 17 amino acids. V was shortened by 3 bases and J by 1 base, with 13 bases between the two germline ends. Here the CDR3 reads CASSERQWYSGANVLTF. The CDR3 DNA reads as TGTGCCAGCAGTGAGAGGCAGTGGTATTCTGGGGCCAACGTCCTGACTTTC.

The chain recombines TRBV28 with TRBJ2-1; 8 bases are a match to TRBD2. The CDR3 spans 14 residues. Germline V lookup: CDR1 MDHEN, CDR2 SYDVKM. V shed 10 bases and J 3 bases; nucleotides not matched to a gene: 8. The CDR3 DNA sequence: TGTGCCACTAGCGGAGCGGGAGTCTACAATGAGCAGTTCTTC. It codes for CATSGAGVYNEQFF. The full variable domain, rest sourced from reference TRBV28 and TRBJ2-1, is DVKVTQSSRYLVKRTGEKVFLECVQDMDHENMFWYRQDPGLGLRLIYFSYDVKMKEKGDIPEGYSVSREKKERFSLILESASTNQTSMYLCATSGAGVYNEQFFGPGTRLTVL.

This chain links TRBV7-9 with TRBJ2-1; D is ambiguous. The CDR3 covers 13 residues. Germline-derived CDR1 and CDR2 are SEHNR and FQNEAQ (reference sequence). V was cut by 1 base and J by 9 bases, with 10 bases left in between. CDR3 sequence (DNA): TGTGCCAGCAGCTTAGAGTGGAGCGCTGAGCAGTTCTTC. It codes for CASSLEWSAEQFF.

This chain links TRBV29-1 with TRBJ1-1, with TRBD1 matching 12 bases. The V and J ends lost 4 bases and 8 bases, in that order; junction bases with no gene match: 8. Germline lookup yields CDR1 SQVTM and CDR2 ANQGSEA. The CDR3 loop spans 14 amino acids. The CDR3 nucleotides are TGCAGCGTTGTTGGGACAGGGGGCTTTGGGGAAGCTTTCTTT. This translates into CSVVGTGGFGEAFF.

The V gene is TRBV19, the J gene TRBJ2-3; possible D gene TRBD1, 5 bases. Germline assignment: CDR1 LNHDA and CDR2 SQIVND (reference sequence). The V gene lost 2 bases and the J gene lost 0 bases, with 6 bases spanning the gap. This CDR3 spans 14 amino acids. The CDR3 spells CASSIRQSTDTQYF. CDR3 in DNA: TGTGCCAGTAGTATAAGACAGAGCACAGATACGCAGTATTTT.

CDR3 DNA: TGCGCCAGCAGCCGGAGCGTAGCGGGAGTAATGGATACGCAGTATTTT. Translated, it gives CASSRSVAGVMDTQYF. V is TRBV5-1 and J is TRBJ2-3, with 9 nucleotides matching TRBD2. The CDR3 runs to 16 residues. J lost 6 bases, V lost 4 bases, and 12 bases had no gene match. Germline V gene sequence: CDR1 SGHRS, CDR2 YFSETQ.

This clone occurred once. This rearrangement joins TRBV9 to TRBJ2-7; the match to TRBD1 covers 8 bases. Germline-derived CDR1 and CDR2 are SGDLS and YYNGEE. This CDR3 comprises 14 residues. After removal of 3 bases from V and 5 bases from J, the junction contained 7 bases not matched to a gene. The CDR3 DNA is TGTGCCAGCAGCGCGGGACAGGTCCTACACGAGCAGTACTTC. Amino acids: CASSAGQVLHEQYF.

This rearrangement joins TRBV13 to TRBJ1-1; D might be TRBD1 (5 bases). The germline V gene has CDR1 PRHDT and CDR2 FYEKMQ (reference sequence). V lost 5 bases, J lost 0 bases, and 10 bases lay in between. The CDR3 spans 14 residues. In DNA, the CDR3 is TGTGCCAGCAGCACCCGGGACCTGAACACTGAAGCTTTCTTT. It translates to CASSTRDLNTEAFF.

The CDR3: CASSSDRAGEQYF. CDR3 sequence (DNA): TGTGCCAGCAGCTCCGACAGGGCGGGAGAGCAGTACTTC. V is TRBV5-6 and J is TRBJ2-7, with D possibly being TRBD1 (7 bases). V shed 3 bases and J shed 7 bases, with 14 bases lying between them. CDR3 length equals 13 residues. CDR1 is SGHDT, CDR2 YYEEEE, per germline.

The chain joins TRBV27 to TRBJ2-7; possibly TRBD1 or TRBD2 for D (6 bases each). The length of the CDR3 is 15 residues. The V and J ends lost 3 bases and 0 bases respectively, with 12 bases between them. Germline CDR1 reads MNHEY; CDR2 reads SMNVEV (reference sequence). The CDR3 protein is CASSFRGTSSYEQYF. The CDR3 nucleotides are TGTGCCAGCAGTTTCCGGGGGACATCCTCCTACGAGCAGTACTTC.

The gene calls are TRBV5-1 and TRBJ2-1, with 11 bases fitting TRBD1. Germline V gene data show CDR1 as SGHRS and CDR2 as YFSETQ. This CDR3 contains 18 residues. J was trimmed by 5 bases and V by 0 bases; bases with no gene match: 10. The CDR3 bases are TGCGCCAGCAGCTTGGCCCTTTTTCGGACAGGGGGCAACAATGAGCAGTTCTTC. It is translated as CASSLALFRTGGNNEQFF. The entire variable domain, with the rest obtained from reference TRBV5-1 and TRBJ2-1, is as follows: KAGVTQTPRYLIKTRGQQVTLSCSPISGHRSVSWYQQTPGQGLQFLFEYFSETQRNKGNFPGRFSGRQFSNSRSEMNVSTLELGDSALYLCASSLALFRTGGNNEQFFGPGTRLTVL.

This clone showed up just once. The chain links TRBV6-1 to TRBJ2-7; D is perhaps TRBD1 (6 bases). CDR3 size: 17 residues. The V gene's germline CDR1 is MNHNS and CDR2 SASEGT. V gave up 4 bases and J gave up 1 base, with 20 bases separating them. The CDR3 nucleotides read TGTGCCAGCAGTGCCAGAGGGGGACCTACGAGATCCTACGAGCAGTACTTC. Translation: CASSARGGPTRSYEQYF.

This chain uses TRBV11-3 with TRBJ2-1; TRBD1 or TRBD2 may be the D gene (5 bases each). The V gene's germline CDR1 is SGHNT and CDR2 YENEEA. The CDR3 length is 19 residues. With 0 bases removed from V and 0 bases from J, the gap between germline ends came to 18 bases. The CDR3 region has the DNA TGTGCCAGCAGCTTAGAAGTTGTGAGGGGCCGAGGCTCCTACAATGAGCAGTTCTTC. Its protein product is CASSLEVVRGRGSYNEQFF. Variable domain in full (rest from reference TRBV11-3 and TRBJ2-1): EAGVVQSPRYKIIEKKQPVAFWCNPISGHNTLYWYLQNLGQGPELLIRYENEEAVDDSQLPKDRFSAERLKGVDSTLKIQPAELGDSAVYLCASSLEVVRGRGSYNEQFFGPGTRLTVL.